The 10 T cell receptor beta chains presented below share a single source sample, sequenced in a study of shared clonotypes between healthy human individuals. Measured with immunoSEQ multiplex PCR; TCRdb has only the in-frame clones, and not every one. The repertoire has 2 million to 2.5 million clones, about 92% of them found once; the top ten carry about 0.39%. The sample comprised naive CD4+ T cells from PBMCs. Subset here: CD45RA+ positively selected. These receptors all come from a man aged 18 to 35 in good health. Some clones in this sample may be carry-over from other donors' samples.

The chain carries TRBV28 and TRBJ2-1; 8 bases match TRBD2. J lost 6 bases, V lost 6 bases, and 7 bases had no gene match. Germline-derived CDR1 and CDR2 are MDHEN and SYDVKM. The CDR3 loop spans 14 amino acids. CDR3 sequence reads: CASRQTSGRNEQFF. Written as DNA, the CDR3 is TGTGCCAGCAGGCAAACTAGCGGCCGCAATGAGCAGTTCTTC.

CDR3 in DNA: TGTGCCAGCAGTTTACAGGGGGCGTACTCTGGAAACACCATATATTTT. Encoded protein: CASSLQGAYSGNTIYF. The genes are TRBV6-5 and TRBJ1-3, with TRBD1 matching 9 bases. The trim removed 4 bases at V and 0 bases at J, leaving 4 bases unmatched. This CDR3 is 16 amino acids long. Germline-derived CDR1 and CDR2 are MNHEY and SVGAGI.

V and J are TRBV14 and TRBJ2-1, with 10 bases that match TRBD2. The CDR3 has 18 amino acids. The ends lost 3 bases at V and 5 bases at J; junction bases unmatched: 13. Germline CDR1 SGHDN, CDR2 FVKESK. The CDR3 loop reads CASSHPAIRLAGDNEQFF. CDR3 DNA sequence: TGTGCCAGCAGCCACCCCGCTATTCGGCTAGCGGGAGACAATGAGCAGTTCTTC.

The chain is built from TRBV4-2 and TRBJ2-1; 11 nucleotides match TRBD2. The CDR3 spans 17 residues. V lost 0 bases to trimming and J lost 3 bases; unmatched junction nucleotides: 4. Germline values: CDR1 LGHNA, CDR2 YNFKEQ. The CDR3 DNA is TGTGCCAGCAGCCAAGATCGGACTAGCGGGTTCTACAATGAGCAGTTCTTC. Translating gives CASSQDRTSGFYNEQFF.

CDR3 loop: CASSGTVGELFF. CDR3 nucleotide sequence: TGTGCCAGCAGTGGGACAGTCGGGGAGCTGTTTTTT. The chain carries TRBV6-1 and TRBJ2-2; weak D call: TRBD1 (6 bases). V lost 4 bases to trimming and J lost 7 bases, with 7 bases between them. Germline V gives CDR1 MNHNS, CDR2 SASEGT. This CDR3 comprises 12 residues.

V and J are TRBV28 and TRBJ2-2; possibly TRBD1 for D (8 bases). Germline V CDR1 and CDR2: MDHEN, SYDVKM. The CDR3 totals 19 residues. Between the trimmed V and J ends, which lost 4 bases and 4 bases, there was a span of 25 bases. The CDR3 nucleotides are TGTGCCAGCAGTTCAAGGCCACAGGGGGGGACGTCGAGCACCGGGGAGCTGTTTTTT. As protein: CASSSRPQGGTSSTGELFF.

V usage is TRBV6-6 and J usage is TRBJ1-1, with 9 bases fitting TRBD1. Germline lookup yields CDR1 MNHNY and CDR2 SVGAGI (reference sequence). V dropped 6 bases and J dropped 6; count of bases not matched to a gene: 5. The CDR3 runs to 13 residues. The CDR3 region is CASSVQGAAEAFF. CDR3 DNA sequence: TGTGCCAGCAGCGTACAGGGGGCCGCTGAAGCTTTCTTT.

This clone was observed once. This chain uses TRBV28 with TRBJ2-7; D ambiguous. Germline CDR1 is MDHEN and CDR2 is SYDVKM. Trimming took off 8 bases at V and 2 bases at J, with 13 bases between the two ends. The CDR3 contains 13 residues. CDR3 DNA: TGTGCCAGCTGTAAGCCAAACACCTACGAGCAGTACTTC. Translated, it gives CASCKPNTYEQYF.

The chain couples TRBV19 to TRBJ2-1; possibly TRBD2 for D (6 bases). V was shortened by 6 bases and J by 10 bases, with 16 bases between the two germline ends. CDR1 is LNHDA and CDR2 is SQIVND in the germline V gene (reference sequence). This CDR3 comprises 13 residues. CDR3 residues: CASSGSVLREQFF. Here the CDR3 DNA reads TGTGCCAGTAGCGGGAGTGTTCTTCGGGAGCAGTTCTTC.

Here the CDR3 reads CASSTSGTYEQFF. CDR3 sequence (DNA): TGTGCCAGCAGCACCTCCGGGACATATGAGCAGTTCTTC. The V gene is TRBV21-1, the J gene TRBJ2-1; the table's D call of TRBD1 was not tested on the DNA. TRBV21-1 is a pseudogene locus. The length of the CDR3 is 13 residues.